The 14 T cell receptor beta chains below come from one sample, sequenced in a study of human T cells and chemical hapten exposure. TCRdb processed the RACE reads anew with MiXCR; each CDR3 protein has one entry. The sample carries about 85,000 distinct CDR3 sequences, about 9.9% recorded once. Time point given: patch test 2, 6 weeks after DPC sensitization. Indicated treatment: therapeutic diphenylcyclopropenone sensitization with weekly scalp DPC. This material consisted of whole blood, taken in connection with sensitization to the hapten diphenylcyclopropenone (DPC). The receptors stem from a man aged 18 to 29 with alopecia areata. Some clones in this sample may be carry-over from other donors' samples.

J is TRBJ2-7 and V is TRBV7-9; 9 bases are shared with TRBD2. CDR3 length: 12 amino acids. J gave up 7 bases and V 5 bases, and 3 bases lay outside the gene matches. The germline V gene encodes CDR1 SEHNR and CDR2 FQNEAQ (reference sequence). The CDR3 loop reads CASSDGLAEQYV. Here the CDR3 DNA reads TGTGCCAGCAGCGACGGACTAGCGGAGCAGTACGTC.

Many counts were recorded for this clonotype. The chain links TRBV5-1 to TRBJ2-7, with D hard to call. CDR3 length: 13 residues. Trimming took off 0 bases at V and 2 bases at J, with 6 bases between the two ends. Germline CDR1 SGHRS, CDR2 YFSETQ. The CDR3 reads CASSLEITYEQYF. The CDR3 DNA reads TGCGCCAGCAGCTTGGAGATAACCTACGAGCAGTACTTC.

The J gene is TRBJ2-7, the V gene TRBV29-1; D gene unclear. V was shortened by 5 bases and J by 2 bases, with 7 bases between the two germline ends. The CDR3 is 11 amino acids. Germline V CDR1 and CDR2: SQVTM, ANQGSEA. The CDR3 sequence is CSVRLAYEQYF. CDR3 sequence (DNA): TGCAGCGTTAGGTTGGCCTACGAGCAGTACTTC.

The J gene is TRBJ1-5, the V gene TRBV5-5; a weak D match, TRBD1 (6 bases). Germline V lookup: CDR1 SGHKS, CDR2 YYEKEE (reference sequence). The CDR3 contains 13 residues. Trimming took off 3 bases at V and 7 bases at J, with 11 bases between the two ends. The CDR3 sequence: CASSYRDYQPQHF. The CDR3 DNA sequence: TGTGCCAGCAGCTACAGGGATTACCAGCCCCAGCATTTT.

This clonotype showed up just a few times. CDR3 region: CASSLRLDTGELFF. CDR3 in DNA: TGTGCCAGCAGCTTAAGGCTTGACACCGGGGAGCTGTTTTTT. The chain is built from TRBV11-1 and TRBJ2-2; D call uncertain. CDR1 and CDR2 from the germline V gene are SGHAT and FQDESV (reference sequence). The CDR3 length is 14 residues. V lost 2 bases, J lost 3 bases, and 7 bases lay in between. Drawing the rest from reference TRBV11-1 and TRBJ2-2, the complete variable domain is EAEVAQSPRYKITEKSQAVAFWCDPISGHATLYWYRQILGQGPELLVQFQDESVVDDSQLPKDRFSAERLKGVDSTLKIQPAELGDSAMYLCASSLRLDTGELFFGEGSRLTVL.

This clonotype was seen ten or more times. The rearrangement uses TRBV12-3 or TRBV12-4 and TRBJ2-1; D may match TRBD1 or TRBD2 (5 bases each). The CDR3 consists of 15 residues. V was trimmed by 6 bases and J by 4 bases, leaving 16 bases between them. This CDR3 is CASSLRRGGYNEQFF. The CDR3 DNA sequence: TGTGCCAGCAGCCTTCGCCGGGGCGGATACAATGAGCAGTTCTTC.

This clonotype was seen only a few times. This sequence joins TRBV7-9 and TRBJ1-5, with no clear D. Germline loops: CDR1 SEHNR, CDR2 FQNEAQ (reference sequence). This CDR3 contains 12 residues. Trimming stripped 5 bases from V and 15 bases from J, with 17 bases between. The CDR3 sequence: CASSPTTGRRHF. For the CDR3, the DNA is TGTGCCAGCAGCCCGACGACCGGCCGCCGGCATTTT.

The chain joins TRBV5-1 to TRBJ1-6; no clear D gene. Germline CDR1 reads SGHRS; CDR2 reads YFSETQ. V was cut by 0 bases and J by 5 bases, with 9 bases left in between. This CDR3 comprises 15 residues. CDR3 nucleotides: TGCGCCAGCAGCTTGGATGGGCAGAATAATTCACCCCTCCACTTT. Translated, it gives CASSLDGQNNSPLHF.

This clonotype was counted at least ten times. CDR3 nucleotide sequence: TGCAGCGTCCGGGTGGCTGAAGCTTTCTTT. This translates into CSVRVAEAFF. The chain employs TRBV29-1 and TRBJ1-1; no definite D call. Between the trimmed V and J ends, which lost 6 bases and 6 bases, there was a span of 8 bases. This CDR3 contains 10 residues. Germline V gene lookup returns CDR1 SQVTM and CDR2 ANQGSEA.

This clonotype was picked up a small number of times. The chain combines TRBV2 with TRBJ1-2, with D unresolved. Germline CDR1 reads SNHLY; CDR2 reads FYNNEI. V was cut by 4 bases and J by 4 bases, with 4 bases left in between. The CDR3 contains 11 residues. The CDR3: CASSAAYGYTF. In DNA, the CDR3 is TGTGCCAGCAGTGCAGCCTATGGCTACACCTTC.

This clonotype was picked up a small number of times. The chain combines TRBV20-1 with TRBJ2-2; D gene ambiguous. Germline lookup yields CDR1 DFQATT and CDR2 SNEGSKA (reference sequence). This CDR3 has 15 amino acids. CDR3 amino acids: CSAADPKRPAGELFF. CDR3 nucleotides: TGCAGCGCCGCGGACCCGAAGAGACCGGCCGGGGAGCTGTTTTTT.

This clonotype turned up a few times. The gene calls are TRBV5-1 and TRBJ2-2, with 11 bases identical to TRBD1. V was pared by 0 bases and J by 5 bases, with 3 bases of the junction left unmatched. Germline CDR1 is SGHRS and CDR2 is YFSETQ. This CDR3 has 16 residues. The CDR3 spells CASSLDGTGGTGELFF. CDR3 DNA sequence: TGCGCCAGCAGCTTGGACGGGACAGGGGGTACCGGGGAGCTGTTTTTT.

This clonotype was detected ten times or more. CDR3 sequence (DNA): TGTGCCAGCAGTGACTCTTCTAGCGGGGGGCCCTCCTACAATGAGCAGTTCTTC. It codes for CASSDSSSGGPSYNEQFF. V is TRBV6-4 and J is TRBJ2-1; 11 nucleotides align to TRBD2. Germline V lookup: CDR1 MRHNA, CDR2 SNTAGT. The CDR3 totals 18 residues. With 0 bases clipped from V and 0 bases from J, the junction kept 4 bases outside the gene matches.

The chain carries TRBV6-2 or TRBV6-3 and TRBJ1-2; D might be TRBD1 (6 bases). Trimming took 2 bases from V and 2 from J, leaving 12 bases between them. CDR3 length equals 15 residues. Germline CDR1 and CDR2: MNHEY and SVGEGT. The CDR3 bases are TGTGCCAGCAGTTACCTACCCAGGGGAAACTATGGCTACACCTTC. Amino acids: CASSYLPRGNYGYTF.